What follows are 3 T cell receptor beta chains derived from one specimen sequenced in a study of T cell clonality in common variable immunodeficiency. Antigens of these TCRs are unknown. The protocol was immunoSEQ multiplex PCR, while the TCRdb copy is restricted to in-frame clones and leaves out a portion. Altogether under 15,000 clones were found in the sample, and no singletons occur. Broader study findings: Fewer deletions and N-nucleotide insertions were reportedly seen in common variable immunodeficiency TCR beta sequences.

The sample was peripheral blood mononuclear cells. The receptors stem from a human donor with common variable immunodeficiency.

The CDR3 bases that were read are TGTGCCTGGACCTGGCGGGGGGGCCGAGAGACC. Its translation is CAWTWRGGRET. The full CDR3 reads CAWTWRGGRETQYF. The chain is built from TRBV30 and TRBJ2-5; 9 nucleotides agree with TRBD2. The read finishes 3 residues shy of the CDR3 end, and the germline J gene is used to complete it. Per germline, CDR1 GTSNPN and CDR2 SVGIG (reference sequence). V trimming: 4 bases; J trimming: 4 bases; junction bases outside the gene matches: 7. This CDR3 spans 14 amino acids.

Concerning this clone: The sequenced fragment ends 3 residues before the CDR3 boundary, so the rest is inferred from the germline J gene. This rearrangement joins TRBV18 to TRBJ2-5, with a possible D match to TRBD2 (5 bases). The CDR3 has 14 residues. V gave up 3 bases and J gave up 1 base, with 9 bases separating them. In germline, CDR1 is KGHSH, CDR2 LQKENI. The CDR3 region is CASSPSTSQETQYF. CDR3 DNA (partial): TGTGCCAGCTCACCGTCAACTAGCCAAGAGACC.

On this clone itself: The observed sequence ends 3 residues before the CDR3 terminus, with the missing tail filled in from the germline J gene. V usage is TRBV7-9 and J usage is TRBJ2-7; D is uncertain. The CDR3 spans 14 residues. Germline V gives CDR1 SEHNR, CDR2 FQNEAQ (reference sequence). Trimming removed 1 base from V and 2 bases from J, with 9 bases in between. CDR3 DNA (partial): TGTGCCAGCAGCTTAGATCGGGTCCCCTACGAG. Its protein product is CASSLDRVPYE. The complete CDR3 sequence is CASSLDRVPYEQYF.